This T cell receptor (beta chain) emerged from a study of T cells in localized non-small cell lung cancer. Findings of the study overall: Median detection of top 100 tumor clones in adjacent lung was 57 clones.

TCRdb's copy holds only in-frame clones and misses some; the assay was immunoSEQ multiplex PCR. The table lists about 5,600 clones, 28% of them singletons. About this clone itself: What it binds is unknown.

CDR1 and CDR2 from the germline V gene are MDHEN and SYDVKM. The CDR3 contains 15 residues. V was pared by 4 bases and J by 2 bases, with 12 bases between. This TCR derives from a female donor older than 55 with stage I lung adenocarcinoma. Sequencing was performed on lung tumor tissue, taken before any cancer treatment. The chain uses TRBV28 and TRBJ1-5; D not resolved. CDR3 protein: CASSSVGSGNQPQHF. The CDR3 DNA follows: TGTGCCAGCAGTTCCGTGGGCTCTGGCAATCAGCCCCAGCATTTT.